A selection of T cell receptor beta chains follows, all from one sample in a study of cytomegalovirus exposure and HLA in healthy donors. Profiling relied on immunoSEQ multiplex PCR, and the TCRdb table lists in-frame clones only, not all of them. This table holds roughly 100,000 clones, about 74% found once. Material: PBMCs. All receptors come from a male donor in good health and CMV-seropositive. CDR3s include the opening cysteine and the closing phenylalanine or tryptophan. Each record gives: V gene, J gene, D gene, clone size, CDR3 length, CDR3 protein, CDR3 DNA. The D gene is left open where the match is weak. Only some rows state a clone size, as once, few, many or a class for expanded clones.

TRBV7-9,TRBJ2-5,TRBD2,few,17,CSSSLGSGLAGVETQYF,TGTTCCAGCAGCTTAGGCTCGGGACTAGCGGGAGTCGAGACCCAGTACTTC
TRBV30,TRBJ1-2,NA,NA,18,CAWSSGPAGSGGGYGYTF,TGTGCCTGGAGTTCTGGGCCAGCAGGGTCGGGCGGTGGCTATGGCTACACCTTC
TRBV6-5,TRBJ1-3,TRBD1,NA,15,CASSYGRGPGNTIYF,TGTGCCAGCAGTTACGGCAGGGGGCCTGGAAACACCATATATTTT
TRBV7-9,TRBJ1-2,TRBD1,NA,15,CASSPGDSFDYGYTF,TGTGCCAGCAGCCCGGGGGACAGTTTTGACTATGGCTACACCTTC
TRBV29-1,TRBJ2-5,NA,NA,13,CSVEGQVPETQYF,TGCAGCGTTGAGGGGCAAGTCCCAGAGACCCAGTACTTC
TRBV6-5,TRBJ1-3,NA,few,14,CASSYSVTGSTIYF,TGTGCCAGCAGTTACTCGGTTACTGGGAGCACCATATATTTT
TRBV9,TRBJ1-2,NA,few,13,CASSVGYAYGYTF,TGTGCCAGCAGCGTAGGATATGCGTATGGCTACACCTTC
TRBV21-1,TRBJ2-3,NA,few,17,CASSKGGTVPSTDTQYF,TGTGCCAGCAGCAAAGGGGGGACTGTTCCTAGCACAGATACGCAGTATTTT
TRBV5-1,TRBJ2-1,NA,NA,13,CASSLASLNEQFF,TGCGCCAGCAGCTTGGCTAGCCTGAATGAGCAGTTCTTC
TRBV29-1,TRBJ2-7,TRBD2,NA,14,CSVEGTSGRGEQYF,TGCAGCGTTGAGGGGACTAGCGGGAGGGGAGAGCAGTACTTC
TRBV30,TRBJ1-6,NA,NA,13,CAWSGTYNSPLHF,TGTGCCTGGAGTGGAACTTATAATTCACCCCTCCACTTT
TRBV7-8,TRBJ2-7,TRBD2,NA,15,CASSFTSGSSYEQYF,TGTGCCAGCAGCTTTACTAGCGGAAGCTCCTACGAGCAGTACTTC
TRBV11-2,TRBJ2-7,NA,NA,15,CASSLGGGVTYEQYF,TGTGCCAGCAGCTTAGGGGGCGGGGTTACCTACGAGCAGTACTTC
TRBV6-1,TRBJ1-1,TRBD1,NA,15,CASRDRGQGNTEAFF,TGTGCCAGCAGGGACAGGGGGCAGGGGAACACTGAAGCTTTCTTT
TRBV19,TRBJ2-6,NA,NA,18,CASSLSPSLGSGANVLTF,TGTGCCAGTAGCCTGAGTCCTAGTCTGGGTTCTGGGGCCAACGTCCTGACTTTC
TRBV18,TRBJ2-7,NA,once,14,CASSRRGGEDEQYF,TGTGCCAGCTCCCGGAGAGGGGGGGAGGACGAGCAGTACTTC
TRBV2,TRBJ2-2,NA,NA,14,CASKVGEGTGELFF,TGTGCCAGCAAAGTGGGAGAGGGAACCGGGGAGCTGTTTTTT
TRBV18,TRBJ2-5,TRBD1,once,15,CASSDIQGQQETQYF,TGTGCCAGCTCAGATATACAGGGGCAGCAAGAGACCCAGTACTTC
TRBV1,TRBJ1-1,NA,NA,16,CTSSQPGQGANTEAFF,TGCACCAGCAGCCAGCCGGGACAGGGGGCAAACACTGAAGCTTTCTTT
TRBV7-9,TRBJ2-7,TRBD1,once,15,CASSPGTGGPEEQYF,TGTGCCAGCAGCCCCGGGACAGGGGGCCCGGAGGAGCAGTACTTC
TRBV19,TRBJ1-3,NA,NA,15,CASRRLSGTGNTIYF,TGTGCCAGTAGGAGGTTGTCAGGGACTGGAAACACCATATATTTT
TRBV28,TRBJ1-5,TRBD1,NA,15,CASSPQGARNQPQHF,TGTGCCAGCAGTCCCCAGGGGGCTCGCAATCAGCCCCAGCATTTT
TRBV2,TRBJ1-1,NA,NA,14,CASSATGGFTEAFF,TGTGCCAGCAGTGCTACCGGGGGGTTTACTGAAGCTTTCTTT
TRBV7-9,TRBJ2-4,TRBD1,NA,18,CASSRGTGAVLAKNIQYF,TGTGCCAGCAGCAGGGGGACAGGGGCCGTTTTAGCCAAAAACATTCAGTACTTC
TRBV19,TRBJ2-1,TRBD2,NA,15,CASSRRRGTNNEQFF,TGTGCCAGTAGTAGGCGGCGCGGGACTAACAATGAGCAGTTCTTC
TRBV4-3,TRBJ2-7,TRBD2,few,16,CASSQEVAGGSYEQYF,TGCGCCAGCAGCCAAGAGGTAGCGGGAGGATCCTACGAGCAGTACTTC
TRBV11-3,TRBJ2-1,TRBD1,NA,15,CASSLRQGSYNEQFF,TGTGCCAGCAGCCTGAGACAGGGATCCTACAATGAGCAGTTCTTC
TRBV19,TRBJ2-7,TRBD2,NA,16,CASSRFGTSGSYEQYF,TGTGCCAGTAGTAGGTTCGGGACTAGCGGGAGTTACGAGCAGTACTTC
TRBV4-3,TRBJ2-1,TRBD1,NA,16,CASSQDVTGVTNEQFF,TGCGCCAGCAGCCAAGACGTGACAGGGGTTACCAATGAGCAGTTCTTC
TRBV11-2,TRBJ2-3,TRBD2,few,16,CASSLFLAGNTDTQYF,TGTGCCAGCAGCTTATTTCTAGCGGGGAATACAGATACGCAGTATTTT
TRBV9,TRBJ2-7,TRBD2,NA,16,CASSPRLAGGLREQYF,TGTGCCAGCAGCCCCCGACTAGCGGGAGGGCTAAGGGAGCAGTACTTC
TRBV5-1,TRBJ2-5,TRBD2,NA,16,CASSFRSGRPQETQYF,TGCGCCAGCAGCTTTCGGAGCGGGAGGCCGCAAGAGACCCAGTACTTC
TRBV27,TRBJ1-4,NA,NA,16,CASSLRPAGSNEKLFF,TGTGCCAGCAGTTTACGTCCGGCAGGGTCTAATGAAAAACTGTTTTTT
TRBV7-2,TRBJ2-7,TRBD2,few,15,CASSPTRASGYEQYF,TGTGCCAGCAGTCCGACCCGGGCTAGCGGCTACGAGCAGTACTTC
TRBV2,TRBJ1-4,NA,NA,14,CASSEITTNEKLFF,TGTGCCAGCAGTGAAATCACAACTAATGAAAAACTGTTTTTT
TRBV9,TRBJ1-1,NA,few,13,CASSVYMNTEAFF,TGTGCCAGCAGCGTTTATATGAACACTGAAGCTTTCTTT
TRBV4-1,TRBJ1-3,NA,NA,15,CASSLWDNSGNTIYF,TGCGCCAGCAGCCTTTGGGACAACTCTGGAAACACCATATATTTT
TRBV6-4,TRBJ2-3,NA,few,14,CASSERGSTDTQYF,TGTGCCAGCAGTGAGAGAGGGAGCACAGATACGCAGTATTTT
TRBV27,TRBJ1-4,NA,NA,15,CASKKEYVSNEKLFF,TGTGCCAGTAAGAAAGAGTACGTTTCTAATGAAAAACTGTTTTTT
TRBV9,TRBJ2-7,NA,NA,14,CASSVATTPYEQYF,TGTGCCAGCAGCGTAGCTACCACCCCCTACGAGCAGTACTTC
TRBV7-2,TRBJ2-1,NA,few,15,CASSLGSRVLDEQFF,TGTGCCAGCAGCTTAGGGAGCAGGGTTTTAGATGAGCAGTTCTTC
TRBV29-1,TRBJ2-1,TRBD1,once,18,CSVAGDRRGSAGYNEQFF,TGCAGCGTTGCCGGGGACAGGAGAGGCTCGGCTGGTTACAATGAGCAGTTCTTC
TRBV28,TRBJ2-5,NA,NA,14,CASSSGGPQETQYF,TGTGCCAGCAGTTCCGGGGGGCCCCAAGAGACCCAGTACTTC
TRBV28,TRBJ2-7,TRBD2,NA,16,CASSLPGVAGGHEQYF,TGTGCCAGCAGCCTCCCTGGGGTTGCGGGAGGACACGAGCAGTACTTC
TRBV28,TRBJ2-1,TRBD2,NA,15,CASSTLAGVSNEQFF,TGTGCCAGCAGTACCCTAGCGGGAGTGAGCAATGAGCAGTTCTTC
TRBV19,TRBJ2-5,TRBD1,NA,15,CASSVNRGAWETQYF,TGTGCCAGTAGTGTTAACAGGGGCGCTTGGGAGACCCAGTACTTC
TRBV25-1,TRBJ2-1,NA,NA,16,CASSAPGPRSYNEQFF,TGTGCCAGCAGTGCCCCAGGCCCTCGCTCCTACAATGAGCAGTTCTTC
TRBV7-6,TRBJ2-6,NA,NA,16,CASTQTGSSGANVLTF,TGTGCCAGCACCCAGACCGGGAGCTCTGGGGCCAACGTCCTGACTTTC
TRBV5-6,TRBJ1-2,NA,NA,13,CASSLKGDYGYTF,TGTGCCAGCAGCTTAAAGGGGGACTATGGCTACACCTTC
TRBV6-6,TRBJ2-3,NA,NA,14,CASGASDSTDTQYF,TGTGCCAGCGGGGCTAGCGATAGCACAGATACGCAGTATTTT
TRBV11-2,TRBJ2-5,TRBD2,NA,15,CASSPVWTSGETQYF,TGTGCCAGCAGCCCTGTGTGGACTAGCGGAGAGACCCAGTACTTC